This T cell receptor (beta chain) was sequenced for a study of T cell repertoires in ileal Crohn's disease (dated by TCRdb to about 2019). Study-level background: Median disease duration was roughly 8.2 years, and about 36% of patients were identified as active smokers at the time of surgery. Surgery was performed for a complication in all patients, with stricturing disease in about 60% and penetrating disease in approximately 40%. Roughly half of the patients were given postoperative therapy, with ten to eleven receiving thiopurines and 15 to 20 receiving anti-TNF agents. Biopsies taken from the inflamed portion of the ileum in the surgical resection specimen were designated as M0 samples. For commercial TCRB immunosequencing, approximately 480 nanograms of biopsy DNA were submitted for each sample. TCR repertoire analysis was performed in 45 to 65 Crohn's disease patients drawn from a prospective multicentre cohort. Running in parallel with the study was a multicentre cohort set up to find predictors of early endoscopic recurrence following ileocolonic resection. A Rutgeerts score higher than i0 was the definition used for endoscopic postoperative recurrence. A total of around 170 mucosal samples from roughly 60 patients were sequenced, collected from several sites on the surgical specimen as well as at postoperative endoscopy. Study-wide conclusions, independent of this receptor: Only a subgroup of patients, of unstated size, had their mucosal CD4 and CD8 T cells sorted and sequenced. Compared with CD4 T cells, sorted CD8 T cells contained more high-frequency clones, which suggests that the mucosal expansions were mostly CD8. Endoscopic recurrence was found to be associated with higher high-frequency clone percentages at surgery, and recurrence was observed in all patients with clonality above 26.8% (18/57). Compared with non-smokers, patients who were active smokers at surgery showed a significantly higher proportion of clonal expansions (roughly 24% vs 19%, p=0.02).

The sample's time point, from its label and the paper: inflamed ileum from the surgical specimen. To be eligible, patients had to be adults with ileal or ileocolonic Crohn's disease and an indication for ileocolonic resection. Whole ileal mucosal biopsies were stored frozen at -80°C before DNA extraction. Genomic DNA was extracted from frozen whole biopsies with a TRizol-based method and quantified on a NanoDrop 2000 spectrophotometer. Libraries came from the immunoSEQ multiplex PCR assay. Adaptive Biotechnology amplified CDR3 regions from genomic DNA with a two-step multiplex PCR that controlled for amplification bias. Primers covering every V and J gene segment were used in the first PCR, while barcodes and Illumina adapters were added in the second PCR. CDR3 libraries were sequenced on an Illumina instrument. The original methods were these. The analysis drew on both the pipelines supplied by the vendor and custom analysis of the raw data in R/Bioconductor running R version 3.3.0. Clonality, which ranges from 0 to 1, was calculated as the inverse of the normalised Shannon entropy across all productive clones. High-frequency clones were defined as the share of the repertoire occupied by the top 100 clones, with only clones passing a 95% confidence test being retained. The Simpson index measured repertoire diversity, and the Morisita-Horn index measured overlap between samples. TCRdb's version of the immuneACCESS table is confined to in-frame rearrangements and falls short of the full clone set. An unresolved V gene accounts for under half of the shortfall where checked; the remainder is of unknown origin. The V and J calls and the clone size are those of that table, but D and trimming were determined from the DNA. The sample contains fewer than 20,000 clones, about 92% of them found a single time. Of the sample, about 7.1% is held by the ten largest clones.

To note about this clone: The clone's antigen remains unknown. Base qualities are not provided; no much larger clone lies one nucleotide away.

The trim is 3 bases for V and 4 bases for J, with a gap of 16 bases between the germline ends. The CDR3 numbers 16 residues from cysteine through phenylalanine. CDR3 DNA is the only sequence kept; it has 48 bases, read in frame from the first base. The germline V gene sets CDR1 to WSHSY and CDR2 to SAAADI. Sequenced material: ileal tissue. This clonotype originated in an adult with Crohn's disease. The chain uses TRBV10-2 and TRBJ1-5; TRBD1 is a weak D gene call, 5 bases matching. For the CDR3, the sequence is CASSDPGGEANQPQHF. The sequence in DNA is TGCGCCAGCAGTGATCCCGGGGGAGAAGCTAATCAGCCCCAGCATTTT.